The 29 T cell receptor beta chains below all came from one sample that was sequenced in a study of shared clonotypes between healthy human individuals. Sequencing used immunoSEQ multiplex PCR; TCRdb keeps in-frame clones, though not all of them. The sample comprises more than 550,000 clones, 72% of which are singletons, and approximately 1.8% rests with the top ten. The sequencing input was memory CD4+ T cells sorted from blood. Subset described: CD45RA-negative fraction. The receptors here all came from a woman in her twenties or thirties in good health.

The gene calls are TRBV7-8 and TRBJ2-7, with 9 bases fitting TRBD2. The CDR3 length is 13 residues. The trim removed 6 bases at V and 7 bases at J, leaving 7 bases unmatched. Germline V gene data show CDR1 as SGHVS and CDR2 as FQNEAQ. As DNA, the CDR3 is TGTGCCAGCAGGCTAGCGGGGACCTGGGAGCAGTACTTC. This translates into CASRLAGTWEQYF.

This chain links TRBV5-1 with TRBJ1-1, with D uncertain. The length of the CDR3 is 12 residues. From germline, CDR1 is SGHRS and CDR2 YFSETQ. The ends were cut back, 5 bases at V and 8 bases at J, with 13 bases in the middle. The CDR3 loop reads CASRGTLGEAFF. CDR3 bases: TGCGCCAGCAGGGGCACCCTCGGCGAAGCTTTCTTT.

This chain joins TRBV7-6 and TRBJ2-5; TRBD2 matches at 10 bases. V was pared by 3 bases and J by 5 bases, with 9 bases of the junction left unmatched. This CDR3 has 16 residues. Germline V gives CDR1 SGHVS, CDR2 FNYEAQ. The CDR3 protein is CASSLASGSRGETQYF. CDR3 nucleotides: TGTGCCAGCAGCTTGGCTAGCGGGAGTCGGGGGGAGACCCAGTACTTC.

CDR3 nucleotide sequence: TGTGCCAGCAGTGACTCGAGCGGGAGGGCCACCAATGAGCAGTTCTTC. Its protein product is CASSDSSGRATNEQFF. This rearrangement joins TRBV6-4 to TRBJ2-1; TRBD2 agrees at 10 bases. This CDR3 is built from 16 residues. From germline, CDR1 is MRHNA and CDR2 SNTAGT. V trimming: 0 bases; J trimming: 6 bases; junction bases outside the gene matches: 5.

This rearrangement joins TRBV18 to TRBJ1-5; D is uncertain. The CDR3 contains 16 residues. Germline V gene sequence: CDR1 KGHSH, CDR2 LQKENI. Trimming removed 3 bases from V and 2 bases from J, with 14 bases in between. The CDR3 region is CASSPERGNRNQPQHF. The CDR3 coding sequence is TGTGCCAGCTCACCGGAGCGGGGAAATCGCAATCAGCCCCAGCATTTT.

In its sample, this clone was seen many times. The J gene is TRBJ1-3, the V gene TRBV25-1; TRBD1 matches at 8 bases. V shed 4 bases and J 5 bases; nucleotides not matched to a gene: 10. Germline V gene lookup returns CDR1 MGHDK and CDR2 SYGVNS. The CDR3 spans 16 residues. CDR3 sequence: CASSAKGWTGRNTIYF. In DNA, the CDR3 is TGTGCCAGCAGTGCGAAAGGGTGGACAGGGAGAAACACCATATATTTT.

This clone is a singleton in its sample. CDR3 amino acids: CASSFRGGDIQYF. For the CDR3, the DNA is TGTGCCAGCAGTTTCAGGGGGGGAGACATTCAGTACTTC. This chain uses TRBV27 with TRBJ2-4; tentatively, D is TRBD1 or TRBD2 (7 bases each). The V end was cut by 3 bases, the J end by 8 bases, with 11 bases between. CDR1 and CDR2 (germline): MNHEY, SMNVEV (reference sequence). The CDR3 consists of 13 residues.

CDR3 in amino acids: CASSVVAWGVAGYTF. CDR3 coding DNA: TGTGCCAGCAGTGTTGTAGCCTGGGGGGTGGCTGGCTACACCTTC. The V gene is TRBV2, the J gene TRBJ1-2; the D gene is possibly TRBD1 (5 bases). V gave up 4 bases and J gave up 7 bases, with 19 bases separating them. CDR3 length: 15 residues. Germline CDR1 SNHLY, CDR2 FYNNEI.

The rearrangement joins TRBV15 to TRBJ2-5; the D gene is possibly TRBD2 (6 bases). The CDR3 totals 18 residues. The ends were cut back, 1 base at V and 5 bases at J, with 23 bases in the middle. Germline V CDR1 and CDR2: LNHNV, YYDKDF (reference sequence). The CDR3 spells CATSRVRGTSWFRETQYF. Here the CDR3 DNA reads TGTGCCACCAGCAGAGTTCGGGGTACTAGCTGGTTTAGGGAGACCCAGTACTTC. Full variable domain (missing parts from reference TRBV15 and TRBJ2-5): DAMVIQNPRYQVTQFGKPVTLSCSQTLNHNVMYWYQQKSSQAPKLLFHYYDKDFNNEADTPDNFQSRRPNTSFCFLDIRSPGLGDTAMYLCATSRVRGTSWFRETQYFGPGTRLLVL.

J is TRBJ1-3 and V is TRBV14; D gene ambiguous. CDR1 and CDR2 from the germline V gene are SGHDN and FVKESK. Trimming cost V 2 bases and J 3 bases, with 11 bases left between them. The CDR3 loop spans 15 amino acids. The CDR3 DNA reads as TGTGCCAGCAGCCAATTCCAGAATCGTGGAAACACCATATATTTT. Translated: CASSQFQNRGNTIYF.

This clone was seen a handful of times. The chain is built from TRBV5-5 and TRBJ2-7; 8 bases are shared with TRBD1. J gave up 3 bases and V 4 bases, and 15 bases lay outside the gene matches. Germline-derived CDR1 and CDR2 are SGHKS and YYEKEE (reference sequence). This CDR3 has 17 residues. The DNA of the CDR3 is TGTGCCAGCAGCATAACCGGGACAGGCTACACAGTCTACGAGCAGTACTTC. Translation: CASSITGTGYTVYEQYF.

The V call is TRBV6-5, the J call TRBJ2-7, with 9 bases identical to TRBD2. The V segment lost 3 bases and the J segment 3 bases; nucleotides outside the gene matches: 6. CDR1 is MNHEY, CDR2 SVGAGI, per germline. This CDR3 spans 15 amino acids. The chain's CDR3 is CASSYRAGGNYEQYF. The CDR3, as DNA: TGTGCCAGCAGTTATAGGGCGGGAGGGAACTACGAGCAGTACTTC.

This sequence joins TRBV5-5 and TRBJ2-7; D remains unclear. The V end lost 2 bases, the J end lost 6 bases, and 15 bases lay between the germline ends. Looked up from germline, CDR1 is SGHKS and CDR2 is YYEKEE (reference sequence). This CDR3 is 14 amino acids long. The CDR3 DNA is TGTGCCAGCAGCTTATACCCCATAGGCGTCGAGCAGTACTTC. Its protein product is CASSLYPIGVEQYF.

The CDR3 DNA is TGCAGCGTGGGTACAGGGGGCAATGGGGATCAGCCCCAGCATTTT. Translation: CSVGTGGNGDQPQHF. The gene calls are TRBV29-1 and TRBJ1-5, with TRBD1 matching over 9 bases. CDR3 length: 15 amino acids. Germline CDR1 is SQVTM and CDR2 is ANQGSEA. Germline trimming cut 6 bases from V and 5 bases from J; bases unmatched to any gene: 11.

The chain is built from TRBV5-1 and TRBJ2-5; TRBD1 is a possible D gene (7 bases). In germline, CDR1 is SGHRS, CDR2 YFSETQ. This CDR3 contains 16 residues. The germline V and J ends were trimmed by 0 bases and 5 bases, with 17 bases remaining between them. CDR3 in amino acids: CASSLDSGGSGETQYF. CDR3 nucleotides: TGCGCCAGCAGCTTGGATTCAGGGGGGTCCGGGGAGACCCAGTACTTC.

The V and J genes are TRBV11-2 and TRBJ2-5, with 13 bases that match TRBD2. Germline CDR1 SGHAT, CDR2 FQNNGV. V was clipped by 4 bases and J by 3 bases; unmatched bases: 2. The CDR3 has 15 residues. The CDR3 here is CASSWTSGSEETQYF. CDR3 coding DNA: TGTGCCAGCAGCTGGACTAGCGGGAGTGAAGAGACCCAGTACTTC. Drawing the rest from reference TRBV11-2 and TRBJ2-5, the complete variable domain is EAGVAQSPRYKIIEKRQSVAFWCNPISGHATLYWYQQILGQGPKLLIQFQNNGVVDDSQLPKDRFSAERLKGVDSTLKIQPAKLEDSAVYLCASSWTSGSEETQYFGPGTRLLVL.

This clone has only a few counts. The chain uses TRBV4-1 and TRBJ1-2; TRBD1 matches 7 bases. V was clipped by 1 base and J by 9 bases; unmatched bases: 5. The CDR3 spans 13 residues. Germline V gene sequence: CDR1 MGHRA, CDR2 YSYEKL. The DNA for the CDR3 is TGCGCCAGCAGCCAAGCAAGGGACAGCCGCTACACCTTC. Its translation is CASSQARDSRYTF.

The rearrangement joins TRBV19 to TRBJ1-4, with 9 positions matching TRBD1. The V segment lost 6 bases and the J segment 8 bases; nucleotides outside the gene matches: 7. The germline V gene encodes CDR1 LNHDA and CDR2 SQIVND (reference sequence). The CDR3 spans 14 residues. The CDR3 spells CASRGTGRDEKLFF. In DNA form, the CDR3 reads TGTGCCAGTAGGGGGACAGGGCGAGACGAAAAACTGTTTTTT.

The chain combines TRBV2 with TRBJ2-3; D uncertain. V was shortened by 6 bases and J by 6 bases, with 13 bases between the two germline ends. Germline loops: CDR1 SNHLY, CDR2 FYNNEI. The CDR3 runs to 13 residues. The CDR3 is CASSADQTDTQYF. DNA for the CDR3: TGTGCCAGCAGCGCAGACCAGACGGATACGCAGTATTTT.

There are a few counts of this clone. CDR3 coding DNA: TGTGCCAGCAGCCCGCACGGGAGGAACACTGAAGCTTTCTTT. Translation gives CASSPHGRNTEAFF. The genes are TRBV28 and TRBJ1-1; no clear D gene. The CDR3 is 14 residues long. CDR1 is MDHEN, CDR2 SYDVKM, per germline. V was pared by 6 bases and J by 1 base, with 12 bases between.

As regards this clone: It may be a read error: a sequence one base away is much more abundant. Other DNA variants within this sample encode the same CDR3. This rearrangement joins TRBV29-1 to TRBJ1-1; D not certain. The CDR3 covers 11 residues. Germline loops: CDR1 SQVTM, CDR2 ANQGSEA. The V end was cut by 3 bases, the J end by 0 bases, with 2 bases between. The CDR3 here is CSVELNTEAFF. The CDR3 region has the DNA TGCAGCGTTGAGTTGAACACTGAAGCTTTCTTT.

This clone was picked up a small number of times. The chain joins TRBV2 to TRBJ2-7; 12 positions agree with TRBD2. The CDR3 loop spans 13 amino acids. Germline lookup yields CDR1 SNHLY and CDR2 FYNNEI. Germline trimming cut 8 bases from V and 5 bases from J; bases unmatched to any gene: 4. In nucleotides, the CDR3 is TGTGCCAGCTCTGGACTAGCGGGGAACGAGCAGTACTTC. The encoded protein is CASSGLAGNEQYF.

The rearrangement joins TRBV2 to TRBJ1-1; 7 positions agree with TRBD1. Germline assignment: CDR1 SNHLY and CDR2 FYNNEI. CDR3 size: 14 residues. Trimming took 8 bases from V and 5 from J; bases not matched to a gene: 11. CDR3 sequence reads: CASVEGAGRTEAFF. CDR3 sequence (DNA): TGTGCCAGCGTGGAGGGGGCAGGTAGGACTGAAGCTTTCTTT.

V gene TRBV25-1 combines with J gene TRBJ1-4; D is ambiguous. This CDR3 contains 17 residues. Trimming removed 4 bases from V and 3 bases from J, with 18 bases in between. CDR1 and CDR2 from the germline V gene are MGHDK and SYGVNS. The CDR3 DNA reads TGTGCCAGCAGTGGATGGGCGGGTCTGGGGTCTAATGAAAAACTGTTTTTT. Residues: CASSGWAGLGSNEKLFF.

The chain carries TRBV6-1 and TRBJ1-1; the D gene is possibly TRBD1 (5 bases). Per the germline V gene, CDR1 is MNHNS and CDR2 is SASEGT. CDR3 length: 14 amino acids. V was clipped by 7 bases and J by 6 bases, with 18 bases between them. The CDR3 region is CASKPNTGGAEAFF. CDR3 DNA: TGTGCCAGCAAACCGAACACAGGAGGGGCTGAAGCTTTCTTT.

The CDR3 is CASSIGGVFSGQETQYF. CDR3 nucleotide sequence: TGTGCCAGTAGTATAGGGGGAGTCTTCTCGGGGCAAGAGACCCAGTACTTC. The rearrangement links TRBV19 to TRBJ2-5, with D possibly being TRBD2 (5 bases). V gave up 1 base and J gave up 2 bases, with 17 bases separating them. The CDR3 extends over 17 amino acids. Germline values: CDR1 LNHDA, CDR2 SQIVND (reference sequence).

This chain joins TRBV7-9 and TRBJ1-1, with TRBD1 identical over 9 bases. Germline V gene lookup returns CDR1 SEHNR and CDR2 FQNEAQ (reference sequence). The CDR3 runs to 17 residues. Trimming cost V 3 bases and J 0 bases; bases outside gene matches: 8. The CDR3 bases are TGTGCCAGCAGCTTCGGGACAGGGTTCCGAATGAACACTGAAGCTTTCTTT. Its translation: CASSFGTGFRMNTEAFF.

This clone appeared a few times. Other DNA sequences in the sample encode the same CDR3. Here the CDR3 reads CSAIGLNEQFF. CDR3 DNA sequence: TGCAGTGCAATAGGACTAAATGAGCAGTTCTTC. V and J are TRBV20-1 and TRBJ2-1, with D maybe TRBD2 (6 bases). Germline CDR1 reads DFQATT; CDR2 reads SNEGSKA (reference sequence). The CDR3 covers 11 residues. With 6 bases removed from V and 7 bases from J, the gap between germline ends came to 10 bases.

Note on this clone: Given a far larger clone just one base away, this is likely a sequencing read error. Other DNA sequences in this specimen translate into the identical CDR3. The CDR3 sequence is CASSPTDSNQPQHF. The CDR3 DNA reads as TGTGCCAGCTCACCCACAGATAGCAATCAGCCCCAGCATTTT. The chain joins TRBV18 to TRBJ1-5; D is uncertain. Trimming took off 3 bases at V and 0 bases at J, with 6 bases between the two ends. The germline V gene has CDR1 KGHSH and CDR2 LQKENI. This CDR3 spans 14 amino acids.